A single sample is the source of the 11 T cell receptor beta chains below, sequenced in a study of glioma-infiltrating T cells. Amplification of TCR alpha and beta CDR3 regions from RNA used iRepertoire nested multiplex PCR. TCRdb re-derived calls from the multiplex PCR reads in MiXCR, one entry per CDR3 protein. The repertoire has a few hundred thousand distinct CDR3 sequences, about two fifths of them found once; the top ten carry about 11%. The sequenced sample was glioma tissue, nonneoplastic brain tissue, or PBMCs (not recorded which). These receptors all stem from a human donor with low-grade glioma or glioblastoma, undergoing nonglioma brain surgery, or in good health (not recorded which).

This clonotype was found a few times. Written as DNA, the CDR3 is TGTGCCAGCAGTTACTCTTCGGCATCCTACGAGCAGTACTTC. Translating gives CASSYSSASYEQYF. The chain uses TRBV6-6 and TRBJ2-7; D not certain. Trimming pared 0 bases from V and 1 base from J, leaving 7 bases between. This CDR3 is built from 14 residues. From germline, CDR1 is MNHNY and CDR2 SVGAGI (reference sequence).

Comment on this clonotype: A much larger clone is a single base away; this may be a read error. The genes are TRBV27 and TRBJ2-3; TRBD2 matches 9 bases. V was clipped by 6 bases and J by 5 bases; unmatched bases: 9. The CDR3 covers 15 residues. Germline V gives CDR1 MNHEY, CDR2 SMNVEV (reference sequence). The CDR3 region is CASSSGGRAVDTQYF. The CDR3 DNA follows: TGTGCCAGCAGCTCCGGCGGGAGGGCGGTAGATACGCAGTATTTT.

This clonotype has only a few counts. The V call is TRBV28, the J call TRBJ1-5, with unresolved D. The CDR3 has 15 amino acids. Trimming removed 2 bases from V and 2 bases from J, with 10 bases in between. The germline V gene encodes CDR1 MDHEN and CDR2 SYDVKM. The CDR3 region has the DNA TGTGCCAGCAGTTTAAGAGTGTTAGGCAATCAGCCCCAGCATTTT. Translation gives CASSLRVLGNQPQHF. Variable domain in full (rest from reference TRBV28 and TRBJ1-5): DVKVTQSSRYLVKRTGEKVFLECVQDMDHENMFWYRQDPGLGLRLIYFSYDVKMKEKGDIPEGYSVSREKKERFSLILESASTNQTSMYLCASSLRVLGNQPQHFGDGTRLSIL.

About this clonotype itself: Since the CDR3 does not end with the conserved phenylalanine or tryptophan, this likely comes from a read error. The V gene is TRBV6-6, the J gene TRBJ2-4; TRBD1 is a possible D gene (5 bases). Per germline, CDR1 MNHNY and CDR2 SVGAGI (reference sequence). The V gene lost 7 bases and the J gene lost 3 bases, with 19 bases spanning the gap. The CDR3 extends over 16 amino acids. The CDR3 protein is CASTSIKGVGKNIQYV. CDR3 nucleotide sequence: TGTGCCAGCACCTCGATCAAAGGGGTTGGCAAAAACATTCAGTACGTC.

The V gene is TRBV7-9, the J gene TRBJ2-5; tentative D call: TRBD2 (6 bases). This CDR3 has 15 amino acids. V dropped 6 bases and J dropped 5 bases, with 19 bases sitting between them. Per the germline V gene, CDR1 is SEHNR and CDR2 is FQNEAQ (reference sequence). This chain's CDR3 is CASSRTGVRRETQYF. CDR3 nucleotides: TGTGCCAGCAGTCGTACGGGGGTGCGGCGGGAGACCCAGTACTTC.

In the case of this clonotype: One end of the junction fails to match germline, which may point to a read error. This rearrangement joins TRBV4-2 to TRBJ2-2, with D possibly matching TRBD2 (6 bases). The CDR3 runs to 15 residues. Germline CDR1 and CDR2: LGHNA and YNFKEQ. CDR3 in amino acids: CASNQQEGYTGELFF. The CDR3 region has the DNA TGTGCCAGCAACCAACAGGAGGGATACACCGGGGAGCTGTTTTTT.

Of note for this clonotype: Possible read error: a much larger clone is one base away. In DNA form, the CDR3 reads TGCAGTGCTGCGACCACCGGCACAGATACGCCGTATTTT. Its translation: CSAATTGTDTPYF. The chain links TRBV20-1 to TRBJ2-3, with unresolved D. CDR1 is DFQATT and CDR2 is SNEGSKA in the germline V gene (reference sequence). The CDR3 is made up of 13 amino acids.

This clonotype has a count of ten or more. The genes are TRBV6-2 or TRBV6-3 and TRBJ2-5, with TRBD2 as a possible D gene (6 bases). CDR3 length equals 15 residues. Germline CDR1 reads MNHEY; CDR2 reads SVGEGT. V lost 8 bases and J 5 bases, leaving 21 bases between the germline ends. The CDR3, as DNA: TGTGCCAGCGGCCGATTCAGGACTACTTTGGAGACCCAGTACTTC. Protein sequence: CASGRFRTTLETQYF.

The sample holds a few counts of this clonotype. The V call is TRBV28, the J call TRBJ2-1; D is possibly TRBD2 (6 bases). This CDR3 has 19 residues. Trimming stripped 6 bases from V and 1 base from J, with 25 bases between. The germline gives CDR1 MDHEN, CDR2 SYDVKM. CDR3: CASSQGYMSGWGSYNEQFF. CDR3 DNA: TGTGCCAGCAGCCAAGGGTATATGAGCGGGTGGGGTTCCTACAATGAGCAGTTCTTC.

This clonotype was counted a few times. J is TRBJ2-1 and V is TRBV6-1; 11 bases are shared with TRBD2. Per the germline V gene, CDR1 is MNHNS and CDR2 is SASEGT. The CDR3 is made up of 22 amino acids. The trim removed 5 bases at V and 3 bases at J, leaving 24 bases unmatched. CDR3 in DNA: TGTGCCAGCAGTCCCTGGACAGGCCCGGGACTAGCGGACCCCTCCCACTACAATGAGCAGTTCTTC. Translation: CASSPWTGPGLADPSHYNEQFF.

This chain links TRBV7-9 with TRBJ1-5, with D possibly TRBD1 on 5 matching bases. The V end was cut by 3 bases, the J end by 0 bases, with 6 bases between. The CDR3 totals 14 residues. Germline assignment: CDR1 SEHNR and CDR2 FQNEAQ (reference sequence). In nucleotides, the CDR3 is TGTGCCAGCAGCTTTACAGGTAGCAATCAGCCCCAGCATTTT. Its protein is CASSFTGSNQPQHF. Supplemented by reference TRBV7-9 and TRBJ1-5, the full variable domain reads DTGVSQNPRHKITKRGQNVTFRCDPISEHNRLYWYRQTLGQGPEFLTYFQNEAQLEKSRLLSDRFSAERPKGSFSTLEIQRTEQGDSAMYLCASSFTGSNQPQHFGDGTRLSIL.